The present T cell receptor (beta chain) was sequenced within a study of response to subunit inactivated influenza vaccine. TCRdb re-called the RT-PCR reads through MiXCR, storing one row per CDR3 protein. The repertoire includes fewer than 250,000 distinct CDR3 sequences, roughly an eighth of them detected once, and 26% sits in the top ten. This clonotype has a count of ten or more. The clonotype comes from a man aged 45 to 65 who received an inactivated influenza vaccine. Source: CD8+ T cells sorted from PBMCs, taken 4 to 6 days after vaccination.

The CDR3 DNA sequence: TGTGCCACCAGTGATCCCTCGACTAGATTCCATTCCCTGCAGTTCTTC. Protein product: CATSDPSTRFHSLQFF. V usage is TRBV24-1 and J usage is TRBJ2-1; D is perhaps TRBD2 (6 bases). The CDR3 spans 16 residues. The V gene lost 3 bases and the J gene lost 12 bases, with 23 bases spanning the gap. CDR1 and CDR2 (germline): KGHDR, SFDVKD.